This entry lists 15 T cell receptor beta chains sequenced from one sample in a study of human T cells and chemical hapten exposure (dated by TCRdb to about 2021). The method was RACE. Sequencer: NextSeq 500. Using fastp at Q25 and MiXCR, TCRdb reprocessed the public reads and kept productive beta chains. Each entry merges the rows of one CDR3 protein and shows their most common DNA and genes. The table for this sample lists tens of thousands of distinct CDR3 sequences; roughly a tenth of them were counted only once. The top ten constitute roughly 2.2% of the sample. What this sample's time point label stands for: patch test 1, 2 weeks after DPC sensitization. The treatment or condition label corresponds to: therapeutic diphenylcyclopropenone sensitization with weekly scalp DPC. The sample was whole blood, taken in connection with sensitization to the hapten diphenylcyclopropenone (DPC). These receptors came from a middle-aged man with alopecia areata. Some clones in this sample may be carry-over from other donors' samples.

This clonotype was observed many times. The chain is built from TRBV2 and TRBJ1-1, with D unresolved. The CDR3 loop spans 14 amino acids. Trimming removed 1 base from V and 0 bases from J, with 6 bases in between. In germline, CDR1 is SNHLY, CDR2 FYNNEI. CDR3 nucleotide sequence: TGTGCCAGCAGTGAAGGCAGGATGAACACTGAAGCTTTCTTT. Its translation is CASSEGRMNTEAFF.

Points on this clonotype: One end of the junction varies from germline; a read error may be responsible. The CDR3 sequence: CSVVWGASNIGELFF. The CDR3 nucleotides read TGCAGCGTTGTTTGGGGGGCGAGTAACATCGGGGAGCTGTTTTTT. The rearrangement joins TRBV29-1 to TRBJ2-2; D tentatively fits TRBD1 or TRBD2 (6 bases each). CDR1 SQVTM and CDR2 ANQGSEA come from the germline V gene. The CDR3 runs to 15 residues.

This clonotype turned up a few times. J is TRBJ1-5 and V is TRBV28, with a weak D call TRBD1 (5 bases). Trimming shortened V by 4 bases and J by 5 bases, and 15 bases separated the two germline ends. This CDR3 is 15 amino acids long. The germline gives CDR1 MDHEN, CDR2 SYDVKM. CDR3 DNA: TGTGCCAGCAGTTCCCGGGGAAGGGGCCATCAGCCCCAGCATTTT. As protein: CASSSRGRGHQPQHF. Based on the CDR3 plus reference TRBV28 and TRBJ1-5, the full variable domain is DVKVTQSSRYLVKRTGEKVFLECVQDMDHENMFWYRQDPGLGLRLIYFSYDVKMKEKGDIPEGYSVSREKKERFSLILESASTNQTSMYLCASSSRGRGHQPQHFGDGTRLSIL.

This clonotype showed up many times. The rearrangement links TRBV27 to TRBJ1-1; D is ambiguous. V was shortened by 8 bases and J by 0 bases, with 13 bases between the two germline ends. Germline V gene lookup returns CDR1 MNHEY and CDR2 SMNVEV (reference sequence). The CDR3 covers 14 residues. The DNA for the CDR3 is TGTGCCAGCCACGGTGGGCTAATGAACACTGAAGCTTTCTTT. Its protein is CASHGGLMNTEAFF.

The gene calls are TRBV27 and TRBJ2-1; 12 bases agree with TRBD2. The J segment lost 9 bases and the V segment lost 2 bases, leaving 11 bases of the junction unmatched. Germline V gene data show CDR1 as MNHEY and CDR2 as SMNVEV (reference sequence). The CDR3 length is 17 residues. As DNA, the CDR3 is TGTGCCAGCAGTTTACAATGGGCTAGCGGGAGGGTTGGTGAGCAGTTCTTC. Residues: CASSLQWASGRVGEQFF.

This clonotype was seen at least ten times. This chain links TRBV18 with TRBJ2-1; 10 bases map to TRBD2. The germline V gene has CDR1 KGHSH and CDR2 LQKENI. The CDR3 is 17 residues long. V shed 3 bases, J shed 6 bases, and the junction held 11 bases outside the gene matches. Here the CDR3 DNA reads TGTGCCAGCTCACCCCCGGGACTAGCGCCCTTTAGCAATGAGCAGTTCTTC. Its translation is CASSPPGLAPFSNEQFF.

The chain has TRBV12-3 or TRBV12-4 and TRBJ1-6; no clear D. This CDR3 is built from 15 residues. V was shortened by 5 bases and J by 0 bases, with 8 bases between the two germline ends. The CDR3 spells CASSPSSSYNSPLHF. CDR3 nucleotide sequence: TGTGCCAGCAGTCCCAGCAGCTCCTATAATTCACCCCTCCACTTT.

This clonotype was observed many times. The chain carries TRBV20-1 and TRBJ1-1; TRBD1 matches at 7 bases. This CDR3 comprises 13 residues. CDR1 and CDR2 (germline): DFQATT, SNEGSKA (reference sequence). Trimming cost V 4 bases and J 6 bases; bases outside gene matches: 8. The CDR3 region is CSATRDSVAEAFF. DNA for the CDR3: TGCAGTGCTACTCGGGACAGTGTCGCTGAAGCTTTCTTT.

This clonotype was seen a few times. CDR3 in DNA: TGCAGCGTTGAACAGGGGCGCGGGGCAGATACGCAGTATTTT. Translating it yields CSVEQGRGADTQYF. The chain couples TRBV29-1 to TRBJ2-3, with D perhaps assigned TRBD1 or TRBD2 (6 bases each). The CDR3 length is 14 residues. V lost 2 bases and J lost 4, with 13 bases in between. The germline CDR1 and CDR2 sequences are SQVTM and ANQGSEA.

V usage is TRBV29-1 and J usage is TRBJ2-5, with 9 nucleotides matching TRBD2. The junction had 7 bases not matched to a gene; V was cut back by 6 bases and J by 5 bases. Germline CDR1 is SQVTM and CDR2 is ANQGSEA. The CDR3 consists of 13 residues. CDR3 coding DNA: TGCAGCGTGGGTATAGCGGGAGCGGAGACCCAGTACTTC. It yields the protein CSVGIAGAETQYF.

The V and J genes are TRBV7-9 and TRBJ2-1; D might be TRBD2 (5 bases). V was pared by 0 bases and J by 8 bases, with 8 bases between. CDR1 SEHNR and CDR2 FQNEAQ come from the germline V gene (reference sequence). The CDR3 totals 13 residues. The CDR3 protein is CASSLAEDDEQFF. CDR3 in DNA: TGTGCCAGCAGCTTAGCGGAGGACGATGAGCAGTTCTTC. The variable domain in full, with the rest retrieved from reference TRBV7-9 and TRBJ2-1, is DTGVSQNPRHKITKRGQNVTFRCDPISEHNRLYWYRQTLGQGPEFLTYFQNEAQLEKSRLLSDRFSAERPKGSFSTLEIQRTEQGDSAMYLCASSLAEDDEQFFGPGTRLTVL.

The genes are TRBV2 and TRBJ2-1; maybe TRBD2 (5 bases). This CDR3 has 15 amino acids. The germline V gene has CDR1 SNHLY and CDR2 FYNNEI. V was pared by 2 bases and J by 1 base, with 9 bases between. The CDR3 bases are TGTGCCAGCAGTGAATGGCGGACTTCCTACAATGAGCAGTTCTTC. The encoded protein is CASSEWRTSYNEQFF.

This clonotype has ten or more counts. The chain carries TRBV6-2 or TRBV6-3 and TRBJ2-1; no firm D call. Germline values: CDR1 MNHEY, CDR2 SVGEGT. The CDR3 sequence is 12 residues long. Trimming removed 6 bases at V and 9 bases at J, with 12 bases between. The CDR3 region has the DNA TGTGCCAGCAGCCCCTCCGGTCTTGAGCAGTTCTTC. Translation: CASSPSGLEQFF.

This clonotype was counted ten times or more. The chain combines TRBV12-3 or TRBV12-4 with TRBJ1-2; the match to TRBD1 covers 10 bases. The V segment lost 5 bases and the J segment 4 bases; nucleotides outside the gene matches: 10. This CDR3 is built from 16 residues. DNA for the CDR3: TGTGCCAGCAGTCCCCCGGGACAGGGGAGTGCCTATGGCTACACCTTC. This codes for CASSPPGQGSAYGYTF.

The chain joins TRBV10-3 to TRBJ2-7; TRBD1 agrees at 12 bases. Germline CDR1 reads ENHRY; CDR2 reads SYGVKD. The CDR3 runs 13 residues. V dropped 10 bases and J dropped 5; count of bases not matched to a gene: 6. This CDR3 is CATRGTGGHEQYV. Written as DNA, the CDR3 is TGTGCCACCAGAGGGACAGGGGGCCACGAGCAGTACGTC.